This TCR beta chain originates from a study of CD8 T cells in Susac syndrome. The multiple sclerosis controls were treatment-naive patients, and their relapsing-remitting disease was stable or active. TEMRA cells were enriched by FACS, while CD8+ and CD4+ T cells were obtained through a negative isolation that was performed magnetically. The CDR3 runs 16 residues. The V and J ends lost 0 bases and 6 bases respectively, with 15 bases between them. Germline lookup yields CDR1 MGHRA and CDR2 YSYEKL. Random hexamers were used to reverse transcribe about 0.5 to 1 ug of RNA. The TCR beta CDR3 was amplified by immunoSEQ multiplex PCR across 54 Vbeta, 13 Jbeta. TCRdb re-analysed the immunoSEQ multiplex PCR reads in MiXCR, keeping a single row per CDR3 protein. This table has 95,000 to 150,000 distinct CDR3 sequences, over 85% appearing once.

The chain has TRBV4-1 and TRBJ2-1; possibly TRBD1 for D (5 bases). The sequencing input was CD8+ T cells from PBMCs. This receptor was taken from a human donor with multiple sclerosis. CDR3 protein: CASSQELGASSNEQFF. The CDR3 coding sequence is TGCGCCAGCAGCCAAGAGTTAGGGGCCTCTAGCAATGAGCAGTTCTTC.